These 14 T cell receptor beta chains were sequenced from one sample in a study of shared clonotypes between healthy human individuals. Sequenced by immunoSEQ multiplex PCR; TCRdb stores in-frame clones only, minus some. The table records about 2 million clones, 95% of them present only once. Sequencing was performed on naive CD4+ T cells sorted from blood. Subset described: CD45RA+ positively selected. The receptors stem from a man in his late teens or twenties in good health.

Worth noting for this clone: At the DNA level, this CDR3 is encoded by other sequences in the same sample as well. The chain has TRBV15 and TRBJ2-7, with D unresolved. From germline, CDR1 is LNHNV and CDR2 YYDKDF (reference sequence). This CDR3 contains 14 residues. Trimming pared 0 bases from V and 0 bases from J, leaving 6 bases between. CDR3 residues: CATSRDRSSYEQYF. As DNA, the CDR3 is TGTGCCACCAGCAGAGACCGCAGCTCCTACGAGCAGTACTTC.

V is TRBV5-4 and J is TRBJ2-7; a weak D match, TRBD1 (6 bases). This CDR3 has 12 residues. With 2 bases removed from V and 6 bases from J, the gap between germline ends came to 9 bases. Germline CDR1 is SGHNT and CDR2 is YYREEE (reference sequence). The CDR3 DNA reads as TGTGCCAGCAGCTTCAGGGGCGGCGAGCAGTACTTC. This codes for CASSFRGGEQYF. Full variable domain (missing parts from reference TRBV5-4 and TRBJ2-7): ETGVTQSPTHLIKTRGQQVTLRCSSQSGHNTVSWYQQALGQGPQFIFQYYREEENGRGNFPPRFSGLQFPNYSSELNVNALELDDSALYLCASSFRGGEQYFGPGTRLTVT.

V and J are TRBV6-5 and TRBJ1-1; D remains ambiguous. CDR1 is MNHEY, CDR2 SVGAGI, per germline. CDR3 length: 16 amino acids. Deletions cut 0 bases from V and 1 base from J, with 12 bases between. CDR3 loop: CASSYSFGPANTEAFF. As DNA, the CDR3 is TGTGCCAGCAGTTACTCGTTCGGTCCAGCGAACACTGAAGCTTTCTTT.

J is TRBJ1-3 and V is TRBV7-9, with D perhaps matching TRBD1 (6 bases). Germline values: CDR1 SEHNR, CDR2 FQNEAQ (reference sequence). V lost 5 bases to trimming and J lost 2 bases, with 16 bases between them. The CDR3 contains 16 residues. CDR3 region: CASSASQGSTGNTIYF. CDR3 bases: TGTGCCAGCAGCGCGTCACAGGGAAGTACTGGAAACACCATATATTTT.

The chain uses TRBV10-1 and TRBJ2-7; D remains ambiguous. V lost 4 bases and J 7 bases, leaving 14 bases between the germline ends. Germline V gives CDR1 WNHNN, CDR2 SYGVQD (reference sequence). The CDR3 consists of 13 residues. The CDR3, as DNA: TGCGCCAGCAGTGGTGCAGCTACCGGTGAGCAGTACTTC. Translated, it gives CASSGAATGEQYF.

CDR3 nucleotides: TGTGCCAGCAGCACACACCACAGGGAGTGGACAGATACGCAGTATTTT. Translated, it gives CASSTHHREWTDTQYF. J is TRBJ2-3 and V is TRBV7-8; D perhaps matches TRBD1 (6 bases). Trimming took off 5 bases at V and 3 bases at J, with 18 bases between the two ends. The CDR3 loop spans 16 amino acids. Germline V CDR1 and CDR2: SGHVS, FQNEAQ.

Note on this clone: This could be a read error, since a much larger clone is one nucleotide away. The chain employs TRBV7-9 and TRBJ2-7; D gene uncertain. The CDR3 loop spans 11 amino acids. The ends were cut back, 4 bases at V and 3 bases at J, with 4 bases in the middle. Germline CDR1 and CDR2: SEHNR and FQNEAQ (reference sequence). The CDR3 is CASSYNYEQYF. The CDR3 DNA reads as TGTGCCAGCAGCTATAACTACGAGCAGTACTTC.

The gene calls are TRBV10-3 and TRBJ2-1; maybe TRBD1 (5 bases). The V gene lost 3 bases and the J gene lost 8 bases, with 11 bases spanning the gap. CDR1 is ENHRY and CDR2 is SYGVKD in the germline V gene. The CDR3 is 13 residues long. The CDR3 here is CAISDREFHEQFF. The CDR3 region has the DNA TGTGCCATCAGTGACAGGGAATTCCATGAGCAGTTCTTC.

The chain employs TRBV7-3 and TRBJ1-1; a possible D gene is TRBD1 (6 bases). Trimming removed 4 bases at V and 0 bases at J, with 24 bases between. This CDR3 has 19 amino acids. Germline CDR1 reads SGHTA; CDR2 reads FQGTGA. Here the CDR3 DNA reads TGTGCCAGCAGCTATGCCCCGGGACAAGCGTTCGGGATGAACACTGAAGCTTTCTTT. Its protein product is CASSYAPGQAFGMNTEAFF.

The count of this clone is one. The chain joins TRBV7-9 to TRBJ2-6; no reliable D call. The V gene's germline CDR1 is SEHNR and CDR2 FQNEAQ (reference sequence). This CDR3 has 16 amino acids. V lost 0 bases and J lost 2, with 8 bases in between. CDR3 nucleotide sequence: TGTGCCAGCAGCTTAGCGATGGCTACTGGGGCCAACGTCCTGACTTTC. The encoded protein is CASSLAMATGANVLTF.

The rearrangement uses TRBV30 and TRBJ2-7; 12 positions agree with TRBD2. The CDR3 consists of 14 residues. Trimming took 1 base from V and 4 from J; bases not matched to a gene: 2. Germline CDR1 reads GTSNPN; CDR2 reads SVGIG (reference sequence). The CDR3 nucleotides are TGTGCCTGGAGTGGAACTAGCGGGGGGTACGAGCAGTACTTC. It specifies CAWSGTSGGYEQYF.

J is TRBJ1-5 and V is TRBV6-1; D might be TRBD1 (6 bases). Per the germline V gene, CDR1 is MNHNS and CDR2 is SASEGT. CDR3 length: 14 residues. V was shortened by 7 bases and J by 9 bases, with 19 bases between the two germline ends. The CDR3 reads CASTRGQGPTPQHF. CDR3 nucleotide sequence: TGTGCCAGCACTCGTGGCCAGGGGCCTACGCCCCAGCATTTT.

V is TRBV5-5 and J is TRBJ2-7; D call uncertain. V was clipped by 2 bases and J by 5 bases, with 5 bases between them. Germline V gene sequence: CDR1 SGHKS, CDR2 YYEKEE (reference sequence). This CDR3 contains 11 residues. CDR3 sequence: CASSFPDEQYF. CDR3 bases: TGTGCCAGCAGCTTCCCCGACGAGCAGTACTTC. Full variable domain (remainder filled in from reference TRBV5-5 and TRBJ2-7): DAGVTQSPTHLIKTRGQQVTLRCSPISGHKSVSWYQQVLGQGPQFIFQYYEKEERGRGNFPDRFSARQFPNYSSELNVNALLLGDSALYLCASSFPDEQYFGPGTRLTVT.

The chain recombines TRBV9 with TRBJ2-1; D call uncertain. Germline assignment: CDR1 SGDLS and CDR2 YYNGEE. There are 12 residues in the CDR3. The V gene lost 1 base and the J gene lost 5 bases, with 4 bases spanning the gap. The chain's CDR3 is CASSVHHNEQFF. DNA for the CDR3: TGTGCCAGCAGCGTACACCACAATGAGCAGTTCTTC.